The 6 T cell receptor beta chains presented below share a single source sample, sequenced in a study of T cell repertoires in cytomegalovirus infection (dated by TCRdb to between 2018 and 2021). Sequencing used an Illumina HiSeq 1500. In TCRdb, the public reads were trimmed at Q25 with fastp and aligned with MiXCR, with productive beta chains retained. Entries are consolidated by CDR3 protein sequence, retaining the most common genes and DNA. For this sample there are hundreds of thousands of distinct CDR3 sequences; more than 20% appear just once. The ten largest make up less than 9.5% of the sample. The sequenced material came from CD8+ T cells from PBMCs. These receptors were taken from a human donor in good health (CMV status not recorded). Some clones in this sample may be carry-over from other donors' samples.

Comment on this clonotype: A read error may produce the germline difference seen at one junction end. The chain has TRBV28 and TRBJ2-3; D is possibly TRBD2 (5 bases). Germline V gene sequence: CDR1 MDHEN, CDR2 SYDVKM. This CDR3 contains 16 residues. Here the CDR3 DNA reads TGTACCAGCAGCACAATCGGGGTCACGGGGACAGATACGCAGTATTTT. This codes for CTSSTIGVTGTDTQYF.

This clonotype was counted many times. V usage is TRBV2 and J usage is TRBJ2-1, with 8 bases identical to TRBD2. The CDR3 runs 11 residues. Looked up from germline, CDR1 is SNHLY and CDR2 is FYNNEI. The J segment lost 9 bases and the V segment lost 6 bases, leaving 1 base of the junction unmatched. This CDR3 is CASSGRGEQFF. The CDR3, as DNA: TGTGCCAGCAGCGGGAGGGGTGAGCAGTTCTTC.

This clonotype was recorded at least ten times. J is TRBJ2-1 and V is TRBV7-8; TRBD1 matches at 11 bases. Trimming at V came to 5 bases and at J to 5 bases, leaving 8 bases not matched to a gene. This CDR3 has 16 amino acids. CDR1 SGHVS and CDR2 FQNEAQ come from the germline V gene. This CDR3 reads CASSPGTGGLHNEQFF. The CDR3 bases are TGTGCCAGCAGCCCCGGGACAGGGGGTCTCCACAATGAGCAGTTCTTC.

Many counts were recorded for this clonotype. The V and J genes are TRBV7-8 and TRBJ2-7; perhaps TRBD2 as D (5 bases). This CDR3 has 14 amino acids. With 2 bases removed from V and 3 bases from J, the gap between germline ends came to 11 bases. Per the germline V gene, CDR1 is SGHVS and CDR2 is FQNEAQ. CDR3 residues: CASSLLEASYEQYV. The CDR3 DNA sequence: TGTGCCAGCAGCTTACTGGAGGCCAGCTACGAGCAGTACGTC.

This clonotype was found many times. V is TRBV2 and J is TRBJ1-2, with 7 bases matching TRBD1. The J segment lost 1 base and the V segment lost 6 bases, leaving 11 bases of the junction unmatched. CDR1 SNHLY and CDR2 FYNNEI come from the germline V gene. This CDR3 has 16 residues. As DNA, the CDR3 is TGTGCCAGCAGGCCCGGGACAGAGCCTTATAACTATGGCTACACCTTC. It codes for CASRPGTEPYNYGYTF.

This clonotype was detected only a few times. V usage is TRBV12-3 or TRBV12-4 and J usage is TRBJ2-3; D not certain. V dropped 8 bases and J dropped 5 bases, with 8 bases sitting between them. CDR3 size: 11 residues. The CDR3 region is CASFWKDTQYF. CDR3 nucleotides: TGTGCCAGCTTCTGGAAAGATACGCAGTATTTT.